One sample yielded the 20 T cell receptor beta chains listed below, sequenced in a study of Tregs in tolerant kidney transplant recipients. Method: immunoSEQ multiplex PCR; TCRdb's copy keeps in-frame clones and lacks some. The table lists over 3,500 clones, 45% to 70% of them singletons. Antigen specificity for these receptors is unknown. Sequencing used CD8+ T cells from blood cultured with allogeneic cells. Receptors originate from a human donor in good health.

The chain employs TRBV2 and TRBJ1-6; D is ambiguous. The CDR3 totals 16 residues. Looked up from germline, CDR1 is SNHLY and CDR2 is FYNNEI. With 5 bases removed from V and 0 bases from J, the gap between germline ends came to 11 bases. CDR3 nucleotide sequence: TGTGCCAGCAGTTCGAGGGAGAGCTCCTATAATTCACCCCTCCACTTT. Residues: CASSSRESSYNSPLHF.

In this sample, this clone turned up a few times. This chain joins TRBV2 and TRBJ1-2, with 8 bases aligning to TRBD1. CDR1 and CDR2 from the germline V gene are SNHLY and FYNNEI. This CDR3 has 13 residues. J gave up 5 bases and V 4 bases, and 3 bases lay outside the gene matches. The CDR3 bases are TGTGCCAGCAGTGTAACAGGGGGATATGGCTACACCTTC. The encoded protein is CASSVTGGYGYTF.

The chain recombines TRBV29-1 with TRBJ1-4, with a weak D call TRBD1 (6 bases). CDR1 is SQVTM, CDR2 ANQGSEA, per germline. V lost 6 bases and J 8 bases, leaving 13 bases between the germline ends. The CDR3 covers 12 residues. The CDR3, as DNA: TGCAGCGTCCATTCAGGGGAAGAAAAACTGTTTTTT. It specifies CSVHSGEEKLFF. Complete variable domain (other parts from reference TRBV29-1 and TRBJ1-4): SAVISQKPSRDICQRGTSLTIQCQVDSQVTMMFWYRQQPGQSLTLIATANQGSEATYESGFVIDKFPISRPNLTFSTLTVSNMSPEDSSIYLCSVHSGEEKLFFGSGTQLSVL.

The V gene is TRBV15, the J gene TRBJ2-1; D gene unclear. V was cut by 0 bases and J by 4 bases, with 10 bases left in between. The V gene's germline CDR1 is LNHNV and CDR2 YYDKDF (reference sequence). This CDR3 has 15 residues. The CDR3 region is CATSRELPGYNEQFF. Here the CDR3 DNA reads TGTGCCACCAGCAGAGAACTCCCAGGTTACAATGAGCAGTTCTTC.

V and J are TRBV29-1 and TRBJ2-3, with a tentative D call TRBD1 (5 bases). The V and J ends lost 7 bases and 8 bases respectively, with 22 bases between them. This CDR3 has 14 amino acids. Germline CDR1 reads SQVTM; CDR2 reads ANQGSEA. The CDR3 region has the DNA TGCAGCGCTGACAGCTTAGGGCCGGTCGGTACGCAGTATTTT. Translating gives CSADSLGPVGTQYF.

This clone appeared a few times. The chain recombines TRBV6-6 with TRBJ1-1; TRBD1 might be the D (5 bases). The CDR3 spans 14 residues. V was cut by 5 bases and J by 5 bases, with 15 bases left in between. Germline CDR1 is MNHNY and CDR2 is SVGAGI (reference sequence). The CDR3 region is CASSPYRSLTEAFF. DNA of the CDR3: TGTGCCAGCAGTCCCTACAGGTCTTTAACTGAAGCTTTCTTT.

The CDR3 DNA is TGTGCCAGCAGGGGGGGACAGACTAATCAGCCCCAGCATTTT. It specifies CASRGGQTNQPQHF. The rearrangement uses TRBV2 and TRBJ1-5, with TRBD1 matching over 7 bases. J was trimmed by 4 bases and V by 6 bases; bases with no gene match: 6. CDR1 is SNHLY and CDR2 is FYNNEI in the germline V gene. This CDR3 contains 14 residues.

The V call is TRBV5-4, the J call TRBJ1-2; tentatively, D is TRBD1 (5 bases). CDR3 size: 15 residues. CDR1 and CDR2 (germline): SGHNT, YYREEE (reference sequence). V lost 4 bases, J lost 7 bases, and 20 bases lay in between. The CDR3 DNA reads TGTGCCAGCAGCCAAGAGGTTGGAGGGGCCGGTGGCTACACCTTC. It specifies CASSQEVGGAGGYTF.

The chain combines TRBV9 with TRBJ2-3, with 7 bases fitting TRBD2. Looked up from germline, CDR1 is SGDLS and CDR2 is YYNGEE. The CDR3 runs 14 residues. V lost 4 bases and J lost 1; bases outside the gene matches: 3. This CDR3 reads CASSQSGGTDTQYF. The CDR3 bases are TGTGCCAGCAGCCAGAGCGGGGGCACAGATACGCAGTATTTT.

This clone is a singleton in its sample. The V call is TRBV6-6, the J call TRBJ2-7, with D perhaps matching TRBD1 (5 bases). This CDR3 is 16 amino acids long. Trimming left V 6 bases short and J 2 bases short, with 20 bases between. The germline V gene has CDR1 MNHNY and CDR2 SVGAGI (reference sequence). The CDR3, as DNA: TGTGCCAGCAGCCTTTCACATACAGGCGCTACCTACGAGCAGTACTTC. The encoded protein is CASSLSHTGATYEQYF.

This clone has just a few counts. The DNA for the CDR3 is TGTGCCAGCAGCTTAATTCTTTCGAACACTGAAGCTTTCTTT. It codes for CASSLILSNTEAFF. The chain recombines TRBV7-2 with TRBJ1-1, with D unclear. Trimming took 2 bases from V and 1 from J, leaving 8 bases between them. From germline, CDR1 is SGHTA and CDR2 FQGNSA. The CDR3 sequence is 14 residues long.

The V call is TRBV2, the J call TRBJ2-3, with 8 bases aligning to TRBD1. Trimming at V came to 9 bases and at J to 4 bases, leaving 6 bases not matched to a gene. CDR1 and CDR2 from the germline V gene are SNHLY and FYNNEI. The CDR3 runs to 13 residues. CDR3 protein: CARGQGRSDTQYF. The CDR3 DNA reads TGTGCCAGAGGACAGGGACGGTCAGATACGCAGTATTTT.

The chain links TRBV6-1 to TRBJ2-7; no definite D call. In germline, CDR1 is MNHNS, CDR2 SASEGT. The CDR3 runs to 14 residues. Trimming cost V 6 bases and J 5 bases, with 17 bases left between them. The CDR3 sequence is CASRPQDLFHEQYF. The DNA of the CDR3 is TGTGCCAGCAGACCTCAAGACCTCTTCCACGAGCAGTACTTC.

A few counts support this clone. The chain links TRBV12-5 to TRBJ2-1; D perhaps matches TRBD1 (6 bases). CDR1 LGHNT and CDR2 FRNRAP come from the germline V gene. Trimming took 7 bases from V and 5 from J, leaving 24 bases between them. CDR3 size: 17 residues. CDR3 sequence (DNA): TGTGCTAGTGTATCGGGGACGGGCAGGGGTTACCACAATGAGCAGTTCTTC. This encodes CASVSGTGRGYHNEQFF.

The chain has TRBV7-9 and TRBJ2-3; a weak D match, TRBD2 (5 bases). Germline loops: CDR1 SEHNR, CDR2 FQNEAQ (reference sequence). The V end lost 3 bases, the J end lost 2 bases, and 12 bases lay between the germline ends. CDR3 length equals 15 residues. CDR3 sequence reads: CASSFQSGNTDTQYF. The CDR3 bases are TGTGCCAGCAGCTTCCAATCGGGGAACACAGATACGCAGTATTTT.

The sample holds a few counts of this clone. The CDR3 nucleotides read TGTGCCAGCAGCCCCCCACAGGGATACCACGAGCAGTACTTC. This gives the protein CASSPPQGYHEQYF. The gene calls are TRBV11-2 and TRBJ2-7, with D maybe TRBD1 (6 bases). There are 14 residues in the CDR3. The V gene's germline CDR1 is SGHAT and CDR2 FQNNGV. The germline V and J ends were trimmed by 5 bases and 5 bases, with 16 bases remaining between them.

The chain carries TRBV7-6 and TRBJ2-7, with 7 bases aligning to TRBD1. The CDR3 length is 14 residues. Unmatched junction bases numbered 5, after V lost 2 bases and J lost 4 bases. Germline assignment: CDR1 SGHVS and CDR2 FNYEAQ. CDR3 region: CASSLTGQPYEQYF. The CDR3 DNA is TGTGCCAGCAGCTTAACGGGACAGCCATACGAGCAGTACTTC.

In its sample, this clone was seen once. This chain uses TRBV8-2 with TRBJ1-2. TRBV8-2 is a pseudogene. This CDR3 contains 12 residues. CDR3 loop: CGKGRKTYGYTF. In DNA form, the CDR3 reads TGTGGCAAGGGACGAAAGACCTATGGCTACACCTTC.

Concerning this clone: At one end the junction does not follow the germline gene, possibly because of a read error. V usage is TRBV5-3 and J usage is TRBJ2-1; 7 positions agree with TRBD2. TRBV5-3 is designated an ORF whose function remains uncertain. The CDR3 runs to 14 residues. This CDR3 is CASSSGREGNEQFF. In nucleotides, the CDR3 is TGTGCCAGCAGCTCCGGTAGGGAGGGAAATGAGCAGTTCTTC.

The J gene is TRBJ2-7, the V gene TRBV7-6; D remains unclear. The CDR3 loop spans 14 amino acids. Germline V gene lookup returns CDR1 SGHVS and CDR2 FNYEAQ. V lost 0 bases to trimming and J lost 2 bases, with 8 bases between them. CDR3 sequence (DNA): TGTGCCAGCAGCTTAGCAGACACGGCCTACGAGCAGTACTTC. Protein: CASSLADTAYEQYF.